This T cell receptor beta chain is from a study of blood T cell repertoires in COVID-19 (dated by TCRdb to 2020 to 2022). Concerning the study at large: Samples covering the acute and convalescent phases of COVID-19 were provided by collaborators in the United States, Italy and Spain. The sample metadata nearly always contained a de-identified subject ID, COVID-19 status, age in years and sex. Samples came from the ongoing ImmuneRACE study (first 160 participants) plus 1,254 subjects from 6 global collaborators. The dataset comprised deeply sampled blood TCRbeta repertoires from subjects exposed to, actively infected with, or recovered from COVID-19. The repertoires were released in a freely available public database intended as a resource for research on the immune response to SARS-CoV-2. Where available, HLA class I and class II types were taken from metadata supplied by the sample provider and were not determined by assay-based typing. The material from the prospective study consisted of cDNA or gDNA derived from T cells, B-cell-depleted T cells, or PBMCs.

Regarding this clone: Its cognate antigen has yet to be identified. The record has no base qualities; no much larger clone is one base away.

On the study overall, not on this receptor specifically: The amount of clinical and demographic metadata varied by source and participant and was provided uncurated.

One collaborating source in Seattle enrolled patients during active infection and followed them longitudinally through the course of disease. The collaborating institutions used their own protocols to collect whole blood in K2EDTA tubes. For TCRbeta analysis, collaborators shipped samples in one of three forms: frozen whole blood, isolated PBMCs, or DNA extracted from either of those sample types. The CDR3 has 14 amino acids, counting the end cysteine and phenylalanine. Kept here is only the CDR3 DNA, which spans 42 bases and is read in frame from base 1. From a lookup of the germline V gene (reference sequence), CDR1 and CDR2 are LNHDA and SQIVND. Relative to germline, V is missing 3 bases and J is missing 3 bases, with 0 bases of the junction outside any gene match. TCRbeta CDR3 regions were amplified from genomic DNA by means of the immunoSEQ Assay, a bias-controlled multiplex PCR. The study's own analysis went as follows. The number of nucleated cells in each sample was estimated from the amplification of reference gene primers within the assay. Sequence reads were collapsed and filtered to measure the absolute abundance of every unique TCRbeta CDR3 rearrangement. Productive Simpson clonality was computed per sample as the square root of Simpson's diversity index over productive rearrangements. The immuneACCESS repertoire file appears here via TCRdb, limited to in-frame rearrangements. These files lack a portion of the clones; in checked studies, under half of the deficit traces to unresolved V genes, and the cause of the others is not known. V and J calls and clone size are as listed in that table; D and trimming were resolved from the DNA. This sample lists 87,000 or so clones; around 82% were detected once. The ten largest make up approximately 3% of the sample.

This TCR was recovered from a woman at least 80 years old with COVID-19, enrolled during active disease. The sequenced sample consisted of peripheral blood. The rearranged chain carries TRBV19 and TRBJ2-5, and TRBD2 aligns with 11 junction nucleotides. The DNA sequence reads TGTGCCAGTAGTATGGGACTAGCGGAAGAGACCCAGTACTTC. Translated, it reads CASSMGLAEETQYF. The entire variable domain, with the stretches around the CDR3 drawn from the reference TRBV19 and TRBJ2-5 proteins, is DGGITQSPKYLFRKEGQNVTLSCEQNLNHDAMYWYRQDPGQGLRLIYYSQIVNDFQKGDIAEGYSVSREKKESFPLTVTSAQKNPTAFYLCASSMGLAEETQYFGPGTRLLVL.